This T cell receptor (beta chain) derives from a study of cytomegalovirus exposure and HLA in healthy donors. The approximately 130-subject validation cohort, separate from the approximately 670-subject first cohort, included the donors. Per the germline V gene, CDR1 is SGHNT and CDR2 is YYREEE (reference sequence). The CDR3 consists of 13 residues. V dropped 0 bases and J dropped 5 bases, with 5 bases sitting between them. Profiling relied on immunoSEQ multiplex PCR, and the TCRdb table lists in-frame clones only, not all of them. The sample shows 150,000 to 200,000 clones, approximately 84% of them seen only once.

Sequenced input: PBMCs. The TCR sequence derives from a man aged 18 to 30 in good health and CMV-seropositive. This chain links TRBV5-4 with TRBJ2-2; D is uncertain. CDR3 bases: TGTGCCAGCAGCTTGGATCTTACCGGGGAGCTGTTTTTT. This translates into CASSLDLTGELFF.